Listed below are T cell receptor beta chains from one sample, sequenced in a study of chronic HIV infection and antiretroviral therapy. TCRdb independently ran MiXCR on the 5' RACE reads; one entry per CDR3 protein. The sample records 39,000 or so distinct CDR3 sequences, around 8.7% being singletons. Material: peripheral blood. The receptors derive from an adult who had HIV and had not received antiretroviral therapy, or was an uninfected healthy control (not recorded which). Both conserved end residues are part of each CDR3. The D gene is left open where the match is weak. The size field is filled for only some rows; it gives once, few, many or a size class.

cdr3_length	v_call	clone_size	j_call	d_call	cdr3_aa	cdr3_nt
17	TRBV6-5	few	TRBJ2-7	TRBD2	CASSYLIASGRVYEQYF	TGTGCCAGCAGTTACCTTATTGCTAGCGGGAGAGTTTACGAGCAGTACTTC
18	TRBV12-3/TRBV12-4	many	TRBJ2-1	TRBD1	CASSSPFVGDRGSYEQFF	TGTGCCAGCAGTTCTCCCTTCGTGGGGGACAGGGGCAGTTATGAGCAGTTCTTC
14	TRBV28	few	TRBJ1-1	TRBD1	CASRGDRGSTEAFF	TGTGCCAGCAGAGGGGACAGGGGGAGCACTGAAGCTTTCTTT
17	TRBV20-1	.	TRBJ1-6	.	CSAGTLQDPRNNSPLHF	TGCAGTGCCGGAACTTTACAGGACCCACGGAATAATTCACCCCTCCACTTT
14	TRBV28	.	TRBJ2-7	.	CASSQRDRGYEQYF	TGTGCCAGCAGTCAAAGGGACCGAGGCTACGAGCAGTACTTC
16	TRBV15	hyperexpanded	TRBJ2-6	.	CATSGQSISGANVLTF	TGTGCCACCAGTGGACAGTCAATCTCTGGGGCCAACGTCCTGACTTTC
11	TRBV20-1	many	TRBJ2-1	.	CSAGKYNEQFF	TGCAGTGCTGGGAAATACAATGAGCAGTTCTTC
14	TRBV27	.	TRBJ1-1	.	CASSPLPEGRETFF	TGTGCCAGCAGTCCACTTCCCGAGGGGAGGGAAACTTTCTTT
17	TRBV2	few	TRBJ2-1	TRBD2	CASSAGRGLASYNEQFF	TGTGCCAGCAGTGCTGGGCGGGGACTAGCGTCCTACAATGAGCAGTTCTTC
15	TRBV11-2	.	TRBJ2-1	.	CASSLEGARDNEQFF	TGTGCCAGCAGCTTGGAGGGGGCGAGAGACAATGAGCAGTTCTTC
16	TRBV28	.	TRBJ2-5	.	CASSLSGSGVQETQYF	TGTGCCAGCAGTTTAAGTGGTTCGGGCGTCCAAGAGACCCAGTACTTC
14	TRBV10-3	many	TRBJ2-7	.	CAISDTIEAQEQYF	TGTGCCATCAGTGACACCATCGAGGCTCAGGAGCAGTACTTC
14	TRBV3-1	medium-sized	TRBJ1-2	.	CASSQDVTTRGYTF	TGTGCCAGCAGCCAAGATGTAACCACGCGTGGCTACACCTTC
12	TRBV29-1	few	TRBJ1-2	.	CSAGGGSYGYTF	TGCAGCGCGGGTGGCGGGAGCTATGGCTACACCTTC
15	TRBV2	.	TRBJ2-1	TRBD2	CASSEMGRGYNEQFF	TGTGCCAGCAGTGAAATGGGGCGGGGGTACAATGAGCAGTTCTTC
14	TRBV28	.	TRBJ2-7	.	CASSETGYLYEQYF	TGTGCCAGCAGCGAAACAGGGTATCTTTACGAGCAGTACTTC